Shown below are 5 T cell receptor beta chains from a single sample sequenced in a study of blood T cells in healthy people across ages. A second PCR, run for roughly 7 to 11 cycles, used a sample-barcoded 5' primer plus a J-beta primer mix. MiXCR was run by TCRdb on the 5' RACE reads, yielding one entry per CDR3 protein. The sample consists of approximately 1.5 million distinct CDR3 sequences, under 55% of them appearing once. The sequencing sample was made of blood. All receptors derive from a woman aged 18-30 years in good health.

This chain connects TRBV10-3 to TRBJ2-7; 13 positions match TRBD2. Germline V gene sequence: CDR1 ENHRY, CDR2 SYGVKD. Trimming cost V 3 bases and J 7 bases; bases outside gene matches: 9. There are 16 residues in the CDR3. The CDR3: CAISDPGLAGENEQYF. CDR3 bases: TGTGCCATCAGTGACCCTGGACTAGCGGGAGAGAATGAGCAGTACTTC.

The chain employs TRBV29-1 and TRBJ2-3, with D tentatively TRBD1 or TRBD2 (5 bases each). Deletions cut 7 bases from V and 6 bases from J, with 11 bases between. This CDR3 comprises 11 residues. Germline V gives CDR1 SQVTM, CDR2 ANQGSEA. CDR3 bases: TGCAGCGGTGAGGGGATGGATACGCAGTATTTT. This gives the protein CSGEGMDTQYF.

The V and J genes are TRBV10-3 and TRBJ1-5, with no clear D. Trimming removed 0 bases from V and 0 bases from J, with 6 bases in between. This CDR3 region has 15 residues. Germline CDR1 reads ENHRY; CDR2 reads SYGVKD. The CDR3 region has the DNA TGTGCCATCAGTGAGTCGGGCGATAGCAATCAGCCCCAGCATTTT. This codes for CAISESGDSNQPQHF.

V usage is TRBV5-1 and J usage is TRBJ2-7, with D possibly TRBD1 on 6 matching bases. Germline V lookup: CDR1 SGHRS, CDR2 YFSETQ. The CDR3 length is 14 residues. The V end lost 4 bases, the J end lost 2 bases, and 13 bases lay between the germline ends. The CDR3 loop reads CASSQRTDTYEQYF. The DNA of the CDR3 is TGCGCCAGCAGCCAGAGGACAGATACCTACGAGCAGTACTTC.

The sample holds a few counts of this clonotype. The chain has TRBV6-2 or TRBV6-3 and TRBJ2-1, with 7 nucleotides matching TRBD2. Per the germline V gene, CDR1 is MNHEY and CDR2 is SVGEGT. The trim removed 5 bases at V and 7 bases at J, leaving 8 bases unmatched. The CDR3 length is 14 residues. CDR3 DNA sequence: TGTGCCAGCAGTCCGCACGGGGGGAGGAATGAGCAGTTCTTC. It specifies CASSPHGGRNEQFF.